A single sample gave rise to the 24 T cell receptor beta chains below, sequenced in a study of identical twins. One entry per CDR3 protein results from TCRdb running MiXCR on the 5' RACE reads. Of hundreds of thousands of distinct CDR3 sequences listed, roughly an eighth are singletons. The same sample was also studied in work on yellow fever vaccine responses in identical twins.

Sequenced input: PBMCs. The source of these receptors is a woman aged 18-30 years in good health.

CDR3 bases: TGTGCCAGCAGCTTAGCGGGACAGGTTAGCTCCTACGAGCAGTACGTC. Its protein is CASSLAGQVSSYEQYV. The V gene is TRBV7-8, the J gene TRBJ2-7; 8 bases match TRBD1. V shed 0 bases and J 0 bases; nucleotides not matched to a gene: 4. The CDR3 totals 16 residues. CDR1 SGHVS and CDR2 FQNEAQ come from the germline V gene.

This clonotype was found a few times. V gene TRBV28 combines with J gene TRBJ2-3; D possibly corresponds to TRBD2 (5 bases). Germline V gives CDR1 MDHEN, CDR2 SYDVKM. The V end was cut by 7 bases, the J end by 2 bases, with 10 bases between. The CDR3 contains 13 residues. CDR3 nucleotides: TGTGCCAGCATTGGGCGGGCCACAGATACGCAGTATTTT. Its protein product is CASIGRATDTQYF.

The sample holds a few counts of this clonotype. The DNA for the CDR3 is TGCAGTGCTCCCGAAACGCGGACCGGAGAGACCCAGTACTTC. Translation: CSAPETRTGETQYF. The rearrangement joins TRBV20-1 to TRBJ2-5; D unresolved. Germline assignment: CDR1 DFQATT and CDR2 SNEGSKA (reference sequence). With 5 bases removed from V and 4 bases from J, the gap between germline ends came to 17 bases. This CDR3 has 14 residues.

This clonotype has a handful of counts. The chain has TRBV12-3 or TRBV12-4 and TRBJ2-5, with D perhaps matching TRBD1 (7 bases). V dropped 7 bases and J dropped 4 bases, with 13 bases sitting between them. The CDR3 contains 13 residues. Written as DNA, the CDR3 is TGTGCCAGCACCTCAGGGGGGCGAGAGACCCAGTACTTC. Its translation is CASTSGGRETQYF.

This clonotype was recorded only once. This may stem from a read error, because a much larger clone lies one nucleotide away. The gene calls are TRBV7-9 and TRBJ2-3; D may be TRBD1 or TRBD2 (6 bases each). Per the germline V gene, CDR1 is SEHNR and CDR2 is FQNEAQ (reference sequence). CDR3 size: 14 residues. V was clipped by 3 bases and J by 6 bases, with 13 bases between them. This CDR3 reads CASSFTEGEDTQYF. Here the CDR3 DNA reads TGTGCCAGCAGCTTTACGGAGGGGGAGGATACGCAGTATTTT.

The rearrangement uses TRBV20-1 and TRBJ2-7; D remains unclear. The germline CDR1 and CDR2 sequences are DFQATT and SNEGSKA (reference sequence). This CDR3 is 12 amino acids long. Trimming removed 3 bases at V and 3 bases at J, with 9 bases between. The CDR3 bases are TGCAGTGCTAGCGGGTCAGGCTACGAGCAGTACTTC. Its protein is CSASGSGYEQYF.

This clonotype was picked up a small number of times. The chain is built from TRBV5-1 and TRBJ1-4, with D tentatively TRBD1 (5 bases). Germline V CDR1 and CDR2: SGHRS, YFSETQ. This CDR3 region has 17 residues. V was trimmed by 0 bases and J by 0 bases, leaving 12 bases between them. The CDR3 loop reads CASSLALDSATNEKLFF. As DNA, the CDR3 is TGCGCCAGCAGCTTGGCCCTAGACAGTGCAACTAATGAAAAACTGTTTTTT.

The chain joins TRBV2 to TRBJ2-1, with TRBD1 identical over 9 bases. The CDR3 contains 14 residues. Germline V gene lookup returns CDR1 SNHLY and CDR2 FYNNEI. V lost 1 base to trimming and J lost 7 bases; unmatched junction nucleotides: 2. For the CDR3, the DNA is TGTGCCAGCAGTGAAGGACAGGGGGAAAATGAGCAGTTCTTC. As protein: CASSEGQGENEQFF.

This clonotype was observed a handful of times. The V and J genes are TRBV28 and TRBJ1-1; 8 nucleotides agree with TRBD1. The CDR3 is 15 residues long. The ends lost 3 bases at V and 3 bases at J; junction bases unmatched: 6. Germline V gene data show CDR1 as MDHEN and CDR2 as SYDVKM. The CDR3 DNA follows: TGTGCCAGCAGTTTGCAGGGGGCTGGGGACACTGAAGCTTTCTTT. Amino acid sequence: CASSLQGAGDTEAFF.

This clonotype has more than one count but fewer than ten. This chain connects TRBV15 to TRBJ1-2; a weak D match, TRBD1 (5 bases). The V end was cut by 0 bases, the J end by 8 bases, with 22 bases between. Germline V lookup: CDR1 LNHNV, CDR2 YYDKDF (reference sequence). CDR3 size: 17 residues. CDR3 sequence (DNA): TGTGCCACCAGCAGAGATTGGGGCCGGGGCGCGGTAAAAGGCTACACCTTC. Its protein is CATSRDWGRGAVKGYTF.

This chain joins TRBV25-1 and TRBJ2-7, with unresolved D. The V end lost 4 bases, the J end lost 0 bases, and 7 bases lay between the germline ends. CDR1 and CDR2 from the germline V gene are MGHDK and SYGVNS. This CDR3 spans 13 amino acids. The CDR3, as DNA: TGTGCCAGCAGTGGGCGGTACTCCTACGAGCAGTACTTC. As protein: CASSGRYSYEQYF.

This clonotype was observed a handful of times. The chain couples TRBV6-5 to TRBJ2-2; 10 nucleotides agree with TRBD2. Losses at the gene ends were 0 bases for V and 3 bases for J; bases not matched to a gene: 7. Germline lookup yields CDR1 MNHEY and CDR2 SVGAGI. The CDR3 loop spans 18 amino acids. The DNA for the CDR3 is TGTGCCAGCAGTTACTCCCCCGCCGGGACTAGCGACACCGGGGAGCTGTTTTTT. Encoded protein: CASSYSPAGTSDTGELFF.

This clonotype was observed a few times. This chain uses TRBV19 with TRBJ2-2; D unresolved. The CDR3 sequence is 12 residues long. With 5 bases removed from V and 8 bases from J, the gap between germline ends came to 9 bases. The germline gives CDR1 LNHDA, CDR2 SQIVND (reference sequence). The CDR3 region is CASSSPVGELFF. The CDR3 region has the DNA TGTGCCAGTAGTTCGCCCGTGGGGGAGCTGTTTTTT. Drawing the rest from reference TRBV19 and TRBJ2-2, the complete variable domain is DGGITQSPKYLFRKEGQNVTLSCEQNLNHDAMYWYRQDPGQGLRLIYYSQIVNDFQKGDIAEGYSVSREKKESFPLTVTSAQKNPTAFYLCASSSPVGELFFGEGSRLTVL.

This clonotype was counted a few times. At one of its ends the junction is not consistent with the germline gene, which may arise from a read error. The V gene is TRBV29-1, the J gene TRBJ2-1; no reliable D call. The CDR3 covers 11 residues. CDR1 SQVTM and CDR2 ANQGSEA come from the germline V gene. CDR3 DNA sequence: TGCAGCGCTGAATATGAGAGCGAGCAGTTCTTC. It yields the protein CSAEYESEQFF.

This clonotype was detected a few times. This rearrangement joins TRBV2 to TRBJ2-3; no definite D call. Trimming cost V 7 bases and J 0 bases, with 11 bases left between them. CDR1 SNHLY and CDR2 FYNNEI come from the germline V gene. The CDR3 has 14 amino acids. The CDR3 DNA sequence: TGTGCCAGCACCGTGGACGGGAGCACAGATACGCAGTATTTT. As protein: CASTVDGSTDTQYF.

This clonotype was recorded a few times. This rearrangement joins TRBV29-1 to TRBJ2-7; D not resolved. V lost 4 bases and J 4 bases, leaving 14 bases between the germline ends. Germline values: CDR1 SQVTM, CDR2 ANQGSEA. The CDR3 is 13 residues long. CDR3 bases: TGCAGCGTTGGTGCCCTAACGGATTACGAGCAGTACTTC. Its protein product is CSVGALTDYEQYF.

V and J are TRBV5-1 and TRBJ2-5; 7 bases are shared with TRBD1. V was pared by 0 bases and J by 5 bases, with 4 bases of the junction left unmatched. The germline V gene encodes CDR1 SGHRS and CDR2 YFSETQ. This CDR3 contains 14 residues. The chain's CDR3 is CASSLVDRVETQYF. CDR3 bases: TGCGCCAGCAGCTTGGTCGACAGGGTCGAGACCCAGTACTTC.

The rearrangement joins TRBV18 to TRBJ2-2; perhaps TRBD1 as D (6 bases). V lost 2 bases and J lost 4, with 11 bases in between. CDR3 length: 15 residues. Germline assignment: CDR1 KGHSH and CDR2 LQKENI. CDR3 coding DNA: TGTGCCAGCTCACCAGACAGGTGGAGCACCGGGGAGCTGTTTTTT. This codes for CASSPDRWSTGELFF.

The sample holds a few counts of this clonotype. The chain recombines TRBV7-9 with TRBJ2-5, with D hard to call. The CDR3 covers 13 residues. The germline gives CDR1 SEHNR, CDR2 FQNEAQ (reference sequence). Deletions cut 5 bases from V and 5 bases from J, with 12 bases between. For the CDR3, the DNA is TGTGCCAGCAGCCTTTGGTCCGGGGAGACCCAGTACTTC. It specifies CASSLWSGETQYF.

This clonotype was detected only a few times. V and J are TRBV2 and TRBJ2-7; 15 bases agree with TRBD2. With V trimmed by 6 bases and J by 2 bases, 11 bases remained unmatched. CDR1 and CDR2 (germline): SNHLY, FYNNEI. This CDR3 is built from 18 residues. The CDR3 region is CASSLTGLAGGLPYEQYF. The CDR3, as DNA: TGTGCCAGCAGCCTGACCGGACTAGCGGGAGGGTTACCCTACGAGCAGTACTTC.

The chain links TRBV10-2 to TRBJ1-4, with TRBD1 as a possible D gene (5 bases). CDR1 and CDR2 from the germline V gene are WSHSY and SAAADI. The CDR3 runs 17 residues. Trimming pared 2 bases from V and 2 bases from J, leaving 15 bases between. In nucleotides, the CDR3 is TGCGCCAGCAGTGAGCCGCAAGGGACCCGGACTAATGAAAAACTGTTTTTT. It is translated as CASSEPQGTRTNEKLFF.

This clonotype has just a few counts. V and J are TRBV5-1 and TRBJ2-7; 12 nucleotides agree with TRBD2. With V trimmed by 4 bases and J by 6 bases, 11 bases remained unmatched. Germline values: CDR1 SGHRS, CDR2 YFSETQ. The CDR3 loop spans 16 amino acids. CDR3 sequence (DNA): TGCGCCAGCAGCCCGACAGTACTAGCGGGAGGCATCGAGCAGTACTTC. As protein: CASSPTVLAGGIEQYF.

This clonotype turned up a few times. This chain links TRBV19 with TRBJ2-1; a weak D match, TRBD2 (5 bases). The V end was cut by 7 bases, the J end by 4 bases, with 17 bases between. Germline values: CDR1 LNHDA, CDR2 SQIVND (reference sequence). The CDR3 runs 15 residues. The CDR3 nucleotides read TGTGCCAGTACCGGGCTGGAAGCGGCTTACAATGAGCAGTTCTTC. Protein: CASTGLEAAYNEQFF.

The rearrangement uses TRBV6-1 and TRBJ2-7; 9 bases agree with TRBD1. The germline V gene has CDR1 MNHNS and CDR2 SASEGT. This CDR3 comprises 14 residues. J was trimmed by 7 bases and V by 6 bases; bases with no gene match: 10. Here the CDR3 reads CASRVQGAPGEQYF. The CDR3 DNA follows: TGTGCCAGCAGGGTACAGGGGGCTCCGGGGGAGCAGTACTTC.